These T cell receptor beta chains were read from a single sample in a study of blood T cell repertoires in COVID-19. Sequencing used immunoSEQ multiplex PCR; TCRdb keeps in-frame clones, though not all of them. Found here are about 190,000 clones, about 83% of them singletons; the top ten hold 2.5% to 3%. The sequencing sample was made of peripheral blood. These receptor sequences come from a man aged 50 to 60 with active or convalescent COVID-19. Both conserved end residues are part of each CDR3. Fields, in order: V gene, CDR3 length, J gene, D gene, clone size, CDR3 protein, CDR3 DNA. D genes are given only for firm matches. For some rows the clone size is stated as once, few or many, or as a class when expanded; others skip it.

v_gene: TRBV2; len: 15; j_gene: TRBJ1-5; d_gene: TRBD1; abundance: -; CDR3aa: CASSGTGQGDQPQHF; CDR3nt: TGTGCCAGCAGTGGAACCGGACAGGGAGATCAGCCCCAGCATTTT
v_gene: TRBV5-4; len: 18; j_gene: TRBJ2-1; d_gene: -; abundance: -; CDR3aa: CASSLAEGGIVNYNEQFF; CDR3nt: TGTGCCAGCAGCTTGGCCGAAGGCGGTATCGTTAACTACAATGAGCAGTTCTTC
v_gene: TRBV18; len: 15; j_gene: TRBJ1-6; d_gene: -; abundance: -; CDR3aa: CASSPERGRNSPLHF; CDR3nt: TGTGCCAGCTCACCAGAGCGGGGGAGGAATTCACCCCTCCACTTT
v_gene: TRBV10-1; len: 12; j_gene: TRBJ1-1; d_gene: -; abundance: -; CDR3aa: CASQGADTEAFF; CDR3nt: TGCGCCAGCCAGGGCGCAGACACTGAAGCTTTCTTT
v_gene: TRBV5-6; len: 14; j_gene: TRBJ2-7; d_gene: TRBD1; abundance: -; CDR3aa: CASSSRDRPDEQYF; CDR3nt: TGTGCCAGCAGCTCCCGGGACAGGCCCGACGAGCAGTACTTC
v_gene: TRBV28; len: 15; j_gene: TRBJ2-3; d_gene: -; abundance: -; CDR3aa: CASSPDRTSTDTQYF; CDR3nt: TGTGCCAGCAGCCCCGACAGAACTAGCACAGATACGCAGTATTTT
v_gene: TRBV20-1; len: 11; j_gene: TRBJ2-1; d_gene: -; abundance: -; CDR3aa: CSAKGLVEQFF; CDR3nt: TGCAGTGCCAAGGGACTGGTTGAGCAGTTCTTC
v_gene: TRBV27; len: 16; j_gene: TRBJ1-4; d_gene: TRBD1; abundance: -; CDR3aa: CASSSKGQGRNEKLFF; CDR3nt: TGTGCCAGCAGTTCGAAGGGACAGGGGCGAAATGAAAAACTGTTTTTT
v_gene: TRBV29-1; len: 14; j_gene: TRBJ2-7; d_gene: TRBD1; abundance: -; CDR3aa: CSVRGQDRAYEQYF; CDR3nt: TGCAGCGTTCGGGGACAGGACAGGGCCTACGAGCAGTACTTC
v_gene: TRBV30; len: 12; j_gene: TRBJ2-7; d_gene: -; abundance: -; CDR3aa: CAWSQQGSEQYF; CDR3nt: TGTGCCTGGAGTCAACAGGGCTCCGAGCAGTACTTC
v_gene: TRBV19; len: 14; j_gene: TRBJ1-6; d_gene: -; abundance: -; CDR3aa: CASSKNQFNSPLHF; CDR3nt: TGTGCCAGTAGTAAGAACCAGTTTAATTCACCCCTCCACTTT
v_gene: TRBV4-1; len: 13; j_gene: TRBJ2-7; d_gene: -; abundance: -; CDR3aa: CASSHVSEHEQYF; CDR3nt: TGCGCCAGCAGCCACGTATCGGAGCACGAGCAGTACTTC
v_gene: TRBV7-9; len: 14; j_gene: TRBJ2-7; d_gene: -; abundance: -; CDR3aa: CASSLVEASYEQYF; CDR3nt: TGTGCCAGCAGCTTAGTGGAAGCTAGCTACGAGCAGTACTTC
v_gene: TRBV9; len: 15; j_gene: TRBJ2-5; d_gene: TRBD2; abundance: -; CDR3aa: CASSVEAGVKETQYF; CDR3nt: TGTGCCAGCAGCGTAGAGGCGGGAGTGAAAGAGACCCAGTACTTC
v_gene: TRBV18; len: 12; j_gene: TRBJ2-7; d_gene: -; abundance: -; CDR3aa: CASSPQTREQYF; CDR3nt: TGTGCCAGCTCACCCCAGACAAGGGAGCAGTACTTC
v_gene: TRBV28; len: 16; j_gene: TRBJ1-2; d_gene: TRBD1; abundance: -; CDR3aa: CASTISQGSALYGYTF; CDR3nt: TGTGCCAGCACCATCTCACAGGGGAGCGCCCTGTATGGCTACACCTTC
v_gene: TRBV6-5; len: 14; j_gene: TRBJ2-2; d_gene: TRBD1; abundance: once; CDR3aa: CASRHRDRGGELFF; CDR3nt: TGTGCCAGCAGGCACCGGGACAGGGGGGGGGAGCTGTTTTTT
v_gene: TRBV3-1/TRBV3-2; len: 16; j_gene: TRBJ2-5; d_gene: TRBD1; abundance: -; CDR3aa: CASSQGQGLSQETQYF; CDR3nt: TGTGCCAGCAGCCAGGGACAGGGGCTCTCCCAAGAGACCCAGTACTTC
v_gene: TRBV7-9; len: 15; j_gene: TRBJ2-7; d_gene: TRBD2; abundance: -; CDR3aa: CASSPSASGSGEQYF; CDR3nt: TGTGCCAGCAGCCCAAGTGCTAGCGGGAGTGGTGAGCAGTACTTC
v_gene: TRBV5-1; len: 16; j_gene: TRBJ1-1; d_gene: TRBD1; abundance: -; CDR3aa: CASSLMTGGVNTEAFF; CDR3nt: TGCGCCAGCAGCTTGATGACAGGGGGGGTGAACACTGAAGCTTTCTTT
v_gene: TRBV28; len: 11; j_gene: TRBJ2-5; d_gene: -; abundance: few; CDR3aa: CATAGQETQYF; CDR3nt: TGTGCGACCGCAGGGCAAGAGACCCAGTACTTC
v_gene: TRBV19; len: 16; j_gene: TRBJ2-5; d_gene: TRBD1; abundance: -; CDR3aa: CASSQGGPMGEETQYF; CDR3nt: TGTGCCAGTAGCCAAGGGGGCCCGATGGGGGAAGAGACCCAGTACTTC
v_gene: TRBV18; len: 18; j_gene: TRBJ1-6; d_gene: TRBD1; abundance: -; CDR3aa: CASSPKRQGSTHNSPLHF; CDR3nt: TGTGCCAGCTCACCAAAACGACAGGGTTCGACCCACAATTCACCCCTCCACTTT
v_gene: TRBV11-2; len: 17; j_gene: TRBJ2-3; d_gene: -; abundance: -; CDR3aa: CASSLGRGIDSTDTQYF; CDR3nt: TGTGCCAGCAGCCTAGGACGGGGGATAGACAGCACAGATACGCAGTATTTT
v_gene: TRBV11-2; len: 12; j_gene: TRBJ2-5; d_gene: -; abundance: -; CDR3aa: CASSYARETQYF; CDR3nt: TGTGCCAGCAGCTATGCGAGGGAGACCCAGTACTTC
v_gene: TRBV4-3; len: 16; j_gene: TRBJ2-1; d_gene: -; abundance: -; CDR3aa: CASSRTGGLKQNEQFF; CDR3nt: TGCGCCAGCAGCCGTACCGGGGGGCTAAAACAGAATGAGCAGTTCTTC
v_gene: TRBV30; len: 14; j_gene: TRBJ2-5; d_gene: TRBD1; abundance: -; CDR3aa: CAWMGQSGYFTQYF; CDR3nt: TGTGCCTGGATGGGACAGTCGGGATATTTTACCCAGTACTTC
v_gene: TRBV3-1/TRBV3-2; len: 17; j_gene: TRBJ2-3; d_gene: TRBD2; abundance: -; CDR3aa: CASSQDSSGSGADTQYF; CDR3nt: TGTGCCAGCAGCCAAGATTCTAGCGGGAGCGGGGCAGATACGCAGTATTTT
v_gene: TRBV2; len: 15; j_gene: TRBJ1-6; d_gene: -; abundance: -; CDR3aa: CASSDRSPYNSPLHF; CDR3nt: TGTGCCAGCAGTGACAGATCCCCGTATAATTCACCCCTCCACTTT
v_gene: TRBV3-1/TRBV3-2; len: 18; j_gene: TRBJ2-2; d_gene: TRBD1; abundance: few; CDR3aa: CASSQTPGRGLNTGELFF; CDR3nt: TGTGCCAGCAGCCAAACACCGGGAAGGGGGCTGAACACCGGGGAGCTGTTTTTT
v_gene: TRBV15; len: 17; j_gene: TRBJ1-1; d_gene: TRBD1; abundance: -; CDR3aa: CATSSGDRGPRGTEAFF; CDR3nt: TGTGCCACCAGCAGTGGGGACAGGGGGCCTCGGGGCACTGAAGCTTTCTTT
v_gene: TRBV15; len: 15; j_gene: TRBJ1-4; d_gene: -; abundance: -; CDR3aa: CATVRDKGTNEKLFF; CDR3nt: TGTGCCACGGTTCGGGACAAGGGAACTAATGAAAAACTGTTTTTT
v_gene: TRBV7-2; len: 14; j_gene: TRBJ2-3; d_gene: -; abundance: -; CDR3aa: CASSLAAYADTQYF; CDR3nt: TGTGCCAGCAGCTTAGCTGCCTATGCAGATACGCAGTATTTT
v_gene: TRBV6-2/TRBV6-3; len: 15; j_gene: TRBJ2-1; d_gene: TRBD1; abundance: -; CDR3aa: CASSTGQGKTNEQFF; CDR3nt: TGTGCCAGCAGTACGGGACAGGGGAAGACAAATGAGCAGTTCTTC
v_gene: TRBV5-3; len: 16; j_gene: TRBJ1-1; d_gene: TRBD1; abundance: -; CDR3aa: CARSRKDRGANTEAFF; CDR3nt: TGTGCCAGAAGCCGGAAGGACAGGGGGGCGAACACTGAAGCTTTCTTT